These T cell receptor beta chains were read from a single sample in a study of T cell responses to AZD1222 COVID-19 vaccine. The repertoire was sequenced with immunoSEQ multiplex PCR; TCRdb's copy has only in-frame clones and lacks some. The sample lists some 95,000 clones; roughly nine tenths were seen once. Sequences were derived from peripheral blood, sampled on day 0 of AZD1222 vaccination. Receptors originate from an adult in good health. The CDR3 runs from the conserved cysteine through the conserved F or W. The order of the fields is J gene, D gene, V gene, CDR3 length, clone size, CDR3 protein, CDR3 DNA. The D gene is left open where the match is weak. Only some rows state a clone size, as once, few, many or a class for expanded clones.

>TRBJ2-3|TRBD2|TRBV6-2/TRBV6-3|16|.
CASSYSKRGGTDTQYF
TGTGCCAGCAGTTACTCGAAGCGGGGGGGCACAGATACGCAGTATTTT
>TRBJ2-3|.|TRBV4-1|12|.
CASSQETDTQYF
TGCGCCAGCAGCCAAGAGACAGATACGCAGTATTTT
>TRBJ1-4|.|TRBV19|15|.
CASTVTGRDNEKLFF
TGTGCCAGTACCGTCACCGGCAGAGATAATGAAAAACTGTTTTTT
>TRBJ1-2|TRBD1|TRBV7-9|13|.
CASSPTGAGGYTF
TGTGCCAGCAGCCCAACAGGGGCGGGAGGCTACACCTTC
>TRBJ1-6|.|TRBV27|13|once
CASRADLYSPLHF
TGTGCCAGCAGGGCGGACCTGTACTCACCCCTCCACTTT
>TRBJ2-5|.|TRBV7-2|14|.
CASSSPGTQETQYF
TGTGCCAGCAGTTCACCCGGGACCCAAGAGACCCAGTACTTC
>TRBJ1-2|.|TRBV6-5|14|.
CASTRSGGSGGYTF
TGTGCCAGCACTCGAAGCGGGGGGTCGGGAGGCTACACCTTC
>TRBJ1-5|.|TRBV28|14|.
CASSSRDSNQPQHF
TGTGCCAGCAGTTCCCGGGACAGCAATCAGCCCCAGCATTTT
>TRBJ1-4|.|TRBV7-6|16|.
CASSLDQPGTNEKLFF
TGTGCCAGCAGCTTAGACCAACCTGGGACTAATGAAAAACTGTTTTTT
>TRBJ2-3|.|TRBV4-1|13|.
CASSIGGPNTQYF
TGCGCCAGCAGCATCGGGGGGCCCAATACGCAGTATTTT
>TRBJ2-1|TRBD2|TRBV19|16|.
CASSIDPAGLHNEQFF
TGTGCCAGTAGTATAGATCCAGCGGGGCTTCACAATGAGCAGTTCTTC
>TRBJ2-2|.|TRBV5-1|15|.
CASSETGMGTGELFF
TGCGCCAGCAGTGAAACGGGGATGGGAACCGGGGAGCTGTTTTTT
>TRBJ1-2|.|TRBV6-1|13|few
CASSEAVMRGYTF
TGTGCCAGCAGTGAAGCGGTAATGAGGGGCTACACCTTC
>TRBJ1-1|.|TRBV5-5|15|.
CASSLGQGRNTEAFF
TGTGCCAGCAGCTTGGGTCAGGGGAGGAACACTGAAGCTTTCTTT
>TRBJ1-1|.|TRBV19|19|once
CASSRDGEGPTRANTEAFF
TGTGCCAGTAGTCGTGACGGGGAGGGCCCGACAAGGGCGAACACTGAAGCTTTCTTT
>TRBJ1-3|.|TRBV5-6|12|.
CASSLRGFTIYF
TGTGCCAGCAGCTTACGGGGGTTCACCATATATTTT
>TRBJ2-7|TRBD2|TRBV28|15|.
CASSFLAGGPYEQYF
TGTGCCAGCAGTTTTTTAGCGGGGGGGCCGTACGAGCAGTACTTC
>TRBJ2-2|.|TRBV19|15|.
CASSIAHKNTGELFF
TGTGCCAGTAGTATCGCCCATAAGAACACCGGGGAGCTGTTTTTT
>TRBJ2-5|TRBD1|TRBV4-3|14|.
CASSQGTGEETQYF
TGCGCCAGCAGCCAAGGGACAGGGGAAGAGACCCAGTACTTC
>TRBJ1-1|.|TRBV6-5|13|.
CASSRQTNTEAFF
TGTGCCAGCAGCCGACAGACGAACACTGAAGCTTTCTTT
>TRBJ1-2|TRBD1|TRBV28|11|.
CASSTQGVHTF
TGTGCCAGCAGTACACAGGGGGTGCACACCTTC
>TRBJ2-2|.|TRBV7-3|13|.
CASSPQATGELFF
TGTGCCAGCAGCCCCCAGGCCACCGGGGAGCTGTTTTTT
>TRBJ1-2|.|TRBV4-1|16|.
CASSQDWRGALYGYTF
TGCGCCAGCAGCCAAGATTGGCGGGGGGCACTCTATGGCTACACCTTC
>TRBJ2-3|.|TRBV6-5|12|.
CASGETRNTQYF
TGTGCCAGCGGGGAGACGCGGAATACGCAGTATTTT
>TRBJ1-4|.|TRBV15|15|.
CATSRGLGGNEKLFF
TGTGCCACCAGCAGAGGTCTAGGAGGGAATGAAAAACTGTTTTTT
>TRBJ1-4|.|TRBV5-1|18|.
CASSFRTTTTTPNEKLFF
TGCGCCAGCAGCTTCCGGACAACTACAACCACCCCTAATGAAAAACTGTTTTTT
>TRBJ1-1|.|TRBV9|15|.
CASSVGMGVGTEAFF
TGTGCCAGCAGCGTAGGGATGGGGGTCGGCACTGAAGCTTTCTTT
>TRBJ2-1|TRBD1|TRBV9|16|.
CASSRQGRLMDNEQFF
TGTGCCAGCAGCAGACAGGGGCGACTTATGGACAATGAGCAGTTCTTC
>TRBJ1-5|.|TRBV10-2|12|.
CASSLDAQPQHF
TGCGCCAGCAGTCTGGATGCTCAGCCCCAGCATTTT
>TRBJ1-1|TRBD1|TRBV9|13|once
CASSLTGETEAFF
TGTGCCAGCAGCTTGACAGGGGAGACTGAAGCTTTCTTT
>TRBJ1-2|.|TRBV30|12|.
CAWERAGNGYTF
TGTGCCTGGGAGAGGGCGGGGAACGGCTACACCTTC
>TRBJ1-3|.|TRBV9|16|.
CASSTYPTGSGNTIYF
TGTGCCAGCAGCACCTACCCAACAGGGTCTGGAAACACCATATATTTT
>TRBJ2-7|.|TRBV6-5|14|.
CASSYTASDYEQYF
TGTGCCAGCAGTTACACCGCCTCTGATTACGAGCAGTACTTC
>TRBJ1-2|.|TRBV5-5|12|once
CASSLSSYGYTF
TGTGCCAGCAGCTTGTCGTCCTATGGCTACACCTTC
>TRBJ2-1|TRBD1|TRBV24-1|17|.
CATSDGGQAGPYNEQFF
TGTGCCACCAGTGATGGGGGACAGGCCGGCCCCTACAATGAGCAGTTCTTC
>TRBJ1-2|.|TRBV6-5|13|.
CASSTGDFYGYTF
TGTGCCAGCAGTACGGGGGACTTTTATGGCTACACCTTC
>TRBJ2-5|.|TRBV9|14|.
CASSSQAVQETQYF
TGTGCCAGCAGCTCTCAGGCAGTCCAAGAGACCCAGTACTTC
>TRBJ1-2|.|TRBV4-1|16|.
CASSQPRGGLVAGYTF
TGCGCCAGCAGCCAACCCAGAGGGGGTCTGGTCGCTGGCTACACCTTC
>TRBJ1-6|TRBD1|TRBV28|15|.
CASLEPTGANSPLHF
TGTGCCAGCCTAGAACCGACAGGGGCTAATTCACCCCTCCACTTT
>TRBJ1-5|TRBD1|TRBV19|15|.
CASSITGVSNQPQHF
TGTGCCAGTAGTATAACAGGGGTTAGCAATCAGCCCCAGCATTTT
>TRBJ1-2|.|TRBV29-1|12|.
CSVESPNHGYTF
TGCAGCGTTGAATCCCCAAACCATGGCTACACCTTC
>TRBJ1-5|.|TRBV15|12|.
CATSRGRQPQHF
TGTGCCACCAGCAGAGGAAGGCAGCCCCAGCATTTT
>TRBJ1-1|.|TRBV29-1|14|.
CSVDFRWGNTEAFF
TGCAGCGTTGACTTTCGGTGGGGGAACACTGAAGCTTTCTTT
>TRBJ2-3|.|TRBV20-1|10|.
CSASTDTQYF
TGCAGTGCTAGCACAGATACGCAGTATTTT
>TRBJ1-2|TRBD1|TRBV7-8|16|.
CASSPRIGTGPNGYTF
TGTGCCAGCAGCCCGCGGATCGGGACAGGGCCAAATGGCTACACCTTC
>TRBJ2-3|.|TRBV21-1|16|.
CAEKHGGTPSTDTQYF
TGTGCCGAGAAACACGGGGGGACCCCTAGCACAGATACGCAGTATTTT
>TRBJ1-1|TRBD1|TRBV10-3|13|.
CAISGQGWTEAFF
TGTGCCATCAGTGGACAGGGGTGGACTGAAGCTTTCTTT
>TRBJ1-5|TRBD1|TRBV6-2/TRBV6-3|14|.
CASSYLPGGEPQHF
TGTGCCAGCAGTTATTTGCCAGGGGGAGAGCCCCAGCATTTT
>TRBJ2-5|.|TRBV6-5|13|few
CASGPGYQETQYF
TGTGCCAGCGGCCCGGGGTACCAAGAGACCCAGTACTTC
>TRBJ2-7|TRBD2|TRBV7-2|15|.
CASSLTPSGAGEQYF
TGTGCCAGCAGCCTCACCCCTAGCGGGGCGGGGGAGCAGTACTTC
>TRBJ2-7|.|TRBV6-2/TRBV6-3|12|.
CASSLGVGEQYF
TGTGCCAGCAGTCTGGGGGTCGGCGAGCAGTACTTC
>TRBJ2-1|TRBD2|TRBV5-1|15|.
CASGLSGVARNEQFF
TGCGCCAGCGGCCTTAGCGGGGTCGCCAGGAATGAGCAGTTCTTC
>TRBJ2-3|TRBD2|TRBV29-1|14|.
CSANSGGATDTQYF
TGCAGCGCTAATAGCGGGGGGGCCACAGATACGCAGTATTTT
>TRBJ2-1|.|TRBV5-1|16|.
CASSLITGLGVNEQFF
TGCGCCAGCAGCTTGATCACAGGCTTGGGGGTAAATGAGCAGTTCTTC
>TRBJ1-2|.|TRBV9|15|.
CASSVATLGPYGYTF
TGTGCCAGCAGCGTAGCTACTCTGGGTCCCTATGGCTACACCTTC
>TRBJ1-3|.|TRBV5-6|16|.
CASSLLSGSSGNTIYF
TGTGCCAGCAGCTTGCTTTCCGGCAGCTCTGGAAACACCATATATTTT
>TRBJ2-3|.|TRBV9|15|.
CASSVASVGTDTQYF
TGTGCCAGCAGCGTAGCTAGCGTGGGCACAGATACGCAGTATTTT